One and the same sample provided the 20 T cell receptor beta chains below, sequenced in a study of stem cell transplantation in POMP-related autoinflammatory disease. The protocol was immunoSEQ multiplex PCR, while the TCRdb copy is restricted to in-frame clones and leaves out a portion. Among about 32,000 clones listed, about 91% were seen once. Sequences were derived from CD4+ T cells from PBMCs, sampled before stem cell transplantation. Source of these receptors: a human donor with POMP-related autoinflammation and immune dysregulation (PRAID).

The genes are TRBV6-4 and TRBJ1-2; unclear D gene. V dropped 6 bases and J dropped 5 bases, with 22 bases sitting between them. This CDR3 has 16 residues. CDR1 and CDR2 (germline): MRHNA, SNTAGT. The DNA of the CDR3 is TGTGCCAGCAGCAACCCGGGCCGGGAAAGAAGGTATGGCTACACCTTC. Amino acid sequence: CASSNPGRERRYGYTF.

For the CDR3, the DNA is TGTGCCAGCCGGGGACAGCACAATGAGCAGTTCTTC. Residues: CASRGQHNEQFF. The rearrangement uses TRBV21-1 and TRBJ2-1; the table's D call of TRBD1 was not tested on the DNA. TRBV21-1 is a pseudogene. The CDR3 runs 12 residues.

The chain employs TRBV4-1 and TRBJ1-2; D gene uncertain. V was cut by 1 base and J by 8 bases, with 11 bases left in between. Per germline, CDR1 MGHRA and CDR2 YSYEKL. This CDR3 has 13 amino acids. CDR3 DNA sequence: TGCGCCAGCAGCCAAGCGGGGTTCCGAGGCTACACCTTC. Its protein product is CASSQAGFRGYTF.

This clone occurred once. V gene TRBV27 combines with J gene TRBJ2-7; D gene unclear. The CDR3 sequence is 14 residues long. The germline V gene has CDR1 MNHEY and CDR2 SMNVEV (reference sequence). Trimming stripped 3 bases from V and 2 bases from J, with 11 bases between. The CDR3 sequence is CASSFSRGPYEQYF. Written as DNA, the CDR3 is TGTGCCAGCAGTTTCTCTCGCGGACCCTACGAGCAGTACTTC.

The CDR3 coding sequence is TGTGCCAGCAGCTTCTCTCAGGCTAATGAAAAACTGTTTTTT. It codes for CASSFSQANEKLFF. This rearrangement joins TRBV7-9 to TRBJ1-4, with no clear D. The CDR3 totals 14 residues. V was trimmed by 3 bases and J by 3 bases, leaving 8 bases between them. Germline values: CDR1 SEHNR, CDR2 FQNEAQ (reference sequence). Looking up the rest from reference TRBV7-9 and TRBJ1-4 gives the full variable domain: DTGVSQNPRHKITKRGQNVTFRCDPISEHNRLYWYRQTLGQGPEFLTYFQNEAQLEKSRLLSDRFSAERPKGSFSTLEIQRTEQGDSAMYLCASSFSQANEKLFFGSGTQLSVL.

The chain recombines TRBV2 with TRBJ1-2, with D hard to call. The V end was cut by 6 bases, the J end by 4 bases, with 6 bases between. Germline CDR1 is SNHLY and CDR2 is FYNNEI. The length of the CDR3 is 11 residues. Written as DNA, the CDR3 is TGTGCCAGCAGGGCTTCCTATGGCTACACCTTC. It specifies CASRASYGYTF. The full variable domain, with the rest looked up from reference TRBV2 and TRBJ1-2, is EPEVTQTPSHQVTQMGQEVILRCVPISNHLYFYWYRQILGQKVEFLVSFYNNEISEKSEIFDDQFSVERPDGSNFTLKIRSTKLEDSAMYFCASRASYGYTFGSGTRLTVV.

The genes are TRBV20-1 and TRBJ2-5; the D is unclear. The CDR3 extends over 10 amino acids. The V gene's germline CDR1 is DFQATT and CDR2 SNEGSKA (reference sequence). Deletions cut 3 bases from V and 5 bases from J, with 4 bases between. The CDR3 DNA follows: TGCAGTGCTAGGTCCGAGACCCAGTACTTC. It is translated as CSARSETQYF.

The gene calls are TRBV7-2 and TRBJ2-2, with 12 bases lining up with TRBD2. This CDR3 is 16 amino acids long. Trimming took 5 bases from V and 4 from J; bases not matched to a gene: 5. Germline values: CDR1 SGHTA, CDR2 FQGNSA. CDR3 region: CASSPSGGAVTGELFF. CDR3 nucleotide sequence: TGTGCCAGCAGCCCTAGCGGGGGGGCCGTCACCGGGGAGCTGTTTTTT.

The chain couples TRBV5-1 to TRBJ2-3, with a possible D match to TRBD1 (6 bases). CDR1 is SGHRS and CDR2 is YFSETQ in the germline V gene. The ends were cut back, 3 bases at V and 4 bases at J, with 24 bases in the middle. The CDR3 extends over 18 amino acids. This CDR3 is CASSSNGGGEFRSDTQYF. Written as DNA, the CDR3 is TGCGCCAGCAGCTCCAATGGTGGGGGCGAGTTTCGGTCAGATACGCAGTATTTT.

Of note for this clone: The junction departs from germline at one end; a sequencing error may be responsible. The chain is built from TRBV4-1 and TRBJ1-6; D unresolved. The CDR3 sequence is 17 residues long. The germline CDR1 and CDR2 sequences are MGHRA and YSYEKL. CDR3 loop: CASSQGRVVSYNSPLHF. The CDR3 region has the DNA TGCGCCAGCAGTCAAGGAAGAGTAGTGTCCTATAATTCACCCCTCCACTTT.

J is TRBJ2-1 and V is TRBV5-1; D tentatively reads TRBD1 or TRBD2 (5 bases each). V was shortened by 0 bases and J by 3 bases, with 10 bases between the two germline ends. The CDR3 has 15 residues. Germline-derived CDR1 and CDR2 are SGHRS and YFSETQ. In DNA form, the CDR3 reads TGCGCCAGCAGCTTGGGAGGGGAAAACTACAATGAGCAGTTCTTC. Protein: CASSLGGENYNEQFF.

The genes are TRBV5-1 and TRBJ1-1; maybe TRBD1 (5 bases). This CDR3 is built from 14 residues. Germline CDR1 SGHRS, CDR2 YFSETQ. V was cut by 5 bases and J by 6 bases, with 17 bases left in between. The CDR3 DNA follows: TGCGCCAGCAGACCACAGGTCTCCACACCTGAAGCTTTCTTT. This sequence encodes CASRPQVSTPEAFF.

This chain connects TRBV4-1 to TRBJ2-7; 7 bases are shared with TRBD1. V dropped 1 base and J dropped 4; count of bases not matched to a gene: 10. The CDR3 is 16 amino acids. Looked up from germline, CDR1 is MGHRA and CDR2 is YSYEKL. CDR3: CASSQAPPGTAYEQYF. CDR3 bases: TGCGCCAGCAGCCAAGCCCCCCCCGGGACAGCGTACGAGCAGTACTTC.

The chain couples TRBV9 to TRBJ2-3; tentatively, D is TRBD1 or TRBD2 (5 bases each). V was trimmed by 4 bases and J by 2 bases, leaving 11 bases between them. The germline CDR1 and CDR2 sequences are SGDLS and YYNGEE. The CDR3 extends over 14 amino acids. The CDR3 is CASSPRGPTDTQYF. CDR3 coding DNA: TGTGCCAGCAGCCCGAGGGGTCCCACAGATACGCAGTATTTT. Full variable domain (outside the CDR3, taken from reference TRBV9 and TRBJ2-3): DSGVTQTPKHLITATGQRVTLRCSPRSGDLSVYWYQQSLDQGLQFLIQYYNGEERAKGNILERFSAQQFPDLHSELNLSSLELGDSALYFCASSPRGPTDTQYFGPGTRLTVL.

This chain joins TRBV6-5 and TRBJ2-7, with D perhaps TRBD2 (6 bases). The V end lost 5 bases, the J end lost 9 bases, and 23 bases lay between the germline ends. Germline values: CDR1 MNHEY, CDR2 SVGAGI. This CDR3 has 15 residues. The CDR3 sequence is CASSPPGGVANAQYF. The CDR3 DNA sequence: TGTGCCAGCAGTCCCCCAGGAGGGGTAGCTAACGCGCAGTACTTC.

The V and J genes are TRBV4-1 and TRBJ2-1; TRBD1 might be the D (7 bases). The CDR3 is 16 amino acids. Per germline, CDR1 MGHRA and CDR2 YSYEKL. V lost 0 bases and J 2 bases, leaving 11 bases between the germline ends. The CDR3 reads CASSQDPGGTYNEQFF. The CDR3 DNA is TGCGCCAGCAGCCAAGATCCAGGGGGGACCTACAATGAGCAGTTCTTC.

This chain uses TRBV7-2 with TRBJ2-7; D not certain. The germline V gene encodes CDR1 SGHTA and CDR2 FQGNSA. There are 12 residues in the CDR3. Trimming pared 0 bases from V and 9 bases from J, leaving 9 bases between. The CDR3 DNA reads as TGTGCCAGCAGCTTAGCCTTTGAGAGGCAGTACTTC. Protein product: CASSLAFERQYF.

The chain joins TRBV28 to TRBJ1-5, with D perhaps matching TRBD1 (6 bases). V lost 2 bases and J lost 7, with 15 bases in between. The V gene's germline CDR1 is MDHEN and CDR2 SYDVKM. CDR3 length: 15 residues. In nucleotides, the CDR3 is TGTGCCAGCAGTTTACAGGGGTACCTTTTACAGCCCCAGCATTTT. Its translation: CASSLQGYLLQPQHF.

The genes are TRBV7-9 and TRBJ2-3; D gene ambiguous. The germline V and J ends were trimmed by 4 bases and 0 bases, with 2 bases remaining between them. In germline, CDR1 is SEHNR, CDR2 FQNEAQ (reference sequence). CDR3 length: 12 amino acids. CDR3: CASSSSTDTQYF. The CDR3 nucleotides are TGTGCCAGCAGCTCAAGCACAGATACGCAGTATTTT.

The chain employs TRBV5-4 and TRBJ2-3; 11 bases are shared with TRBD1. V was clipped by 3 bases and J by 9 bases; unmatched bases: 6. Germline lookup yields CDR1 SGHNT and CDR2 YYREEE (reference sequence). CDR3 length: 14 residues. The CDR3 bases are TGTGCCAGCAGCTCAGGACAGGGGGCATCCACGCAGTATTTT. Its translation is CASSSGQGASTQYF. Together with reference TRBV5-4 and TRBJ2-3, the CDR3 gives the full variable domain: ETGVTQSPTHLIKTRGQQVTLRCSSQSGHNTVSWYQQALGQGPQFIFQYYREEENGRGNFPPRFSGLQFPNYSSELNVNALELDDSALYLCASSSGQGASTQYFGPGTRLTVL.